Given below is one TCR beta chain in context. A few counts support this clone. Its cognate antigen has yet to be identified. No base quality values were provided; no much bigger clone lies one nucleotide off. These data are taken from a study of blood T cell repertoires in COVID-19 (TCRdb year 2020). For the wider study: Samples covering the acute and convalescent phases of COVID-19 were provided by collaborators in the United States, Italy and Spain. The repertoires were released in a freely available public database intended as a resource for research on the immune response to SARS-CoV-2. The samples were drawn from two sources: the first 160 participants of the ongoing ImmuneRACE study, and 1,200 or so subjects contributed by 6 global collaborators. Subjects who had been exposed to COVID-19, were actively infected with it, or had recovered from it provided the deeply sampled blood TCRbeta repertoires that made up the dataset. HLA class I and class II types, where available, came from metadata supplied by the sample provider rather than from assay-based typing. Sample metadata almost always included a de-identified subject ID, COVID-19 status, age in years and sex. The material from the prospective study consisted of cDNA or gDNA derived from T cells, B-cell-depleted T cells, or PBMCs.

Paper-wide results and their limitations: The amount of clinical and demographic metadata varied by source and participant and was provided uncurated.

Per the germline V gene, ENHRY is the CDR1 and SYGVKD is the CDR2. The CDR3 numbers 15 residues from cysteine through phenylalanine. Left in the record is the CDR3 DNA by itself, 45 bases read in frame from the first base. Germline trimming: 2 bases from V, 7 bases from J; junction bases outside gene matches: 5. Participants in the prospective study were enrolled through a virtual design, were aged roughly 18 to 95 years, and lived in fewer than 30 United States geographic areas. In the prospective study, cohorts were assigned on the basis of participant-reported clinical history obtained from a screening survey and a study questionnaire. Recovered participants in ImmuneRACE Cohort 3 were defined as having two consecutive negative NP/OP PCR tests, clearance from a healthcare professional, or resolution of symptoms. In the prospective study, mobile phlebotomists collected whole blood, serum and a nasopharyngeal or oropharyngeal swab from each participant. Additional blood draws and questionnaires over a roughly two-month period could optionally be provided by prospective study participants. Before DNA extraction, blood samples from the prospective study were shipped at room temperature or frozen.

TCRbeta CDR3 regions were amplified from genomic DNA by means of the immunoSEQ Assay, a bias-controlled multiplex PCR. Regarding the original processing steps: Within the assay, amplification of reference gene primers was used to estimate how many nucleated cells each sample contained. Sequence reads were collapsed and filtered to measure the absolute abundance of every unique TCRbeta CDR3 rearrangement. For each sample, productive Simpson clonality was calculated by taking the square root of Simpson's diversity index across productive rearrangements. TCRdb retrieved this table from immuneACCESS and kept in-frame rearrangements only. Not all clones are present; in checked studies, unresolved V genes account for under half, and no reason is known for the remainder. V and J calls and clone size follow that table, whereas D and trimming were derived from the DNA. Counted in this sample were about 330,000 clones; 75% to 90% of them appeared once. Of the sample, around 5% falls within the top ten clones.

Sequencing was done on a sample of PBMCs or T cells enriched from blood (not recorded which). This receptor was obtained from a man aged 25-45 years who had recovered from COVID-19. The sequence is built from TRBV10-3 and TRBJ2-1, with 10 bases aligning to TRBD2. CDR3 reads: CAISETSGEGNEQFF. The nucleotide sequence is TGTGCCATCAGTGAGACTAGCGGGGAGGGTAATGAGCAGTTCTTC.